One sample yielded the 11 T cell receptor beta chains listed below, sequenced in a study of blood T cell repertoires in COVID-19. Assay: immunoSEQ multiplex PCR; the TCRdb copy retains only in-frame clones and omits some. The sample has about 49,000 clones; around 86% are singletons. Sequences were obtained from peripheral blood. These receptors were collected from a woman older than 75 with COVID-19, enrolled during active disease.

The chain is built from TRBV28 and TRBJ2-1, with a possible D match to TRBD1 (7 bases). CDR3 size: 17 residues. Germline loops: CDR1 MDHEN, CDR2 SYDVKM. Trimming removed 5 bases at V and 6 bases at J, with 23 bases between. The CDR3 here is CASSPPSVAGGLNEQFF. As DNA, the CDR3 is TGTGCCAGCAGTCCCCCTTCGGTGGCAGGGGGGCTCAATGAGCAGTTCTTC.

This chain uses TRBV6-6 with TRBJ2-7, with D tentatively TRBD1 (6 bases). Between the trimmed V and J ends, which lost 6 bases and 0 bases, there was a span of 12 bases. This CDR3 region has 14 residues. Germline values: CDR1 MNHNY, CDR2 SVGAGI (reference sequence). The DNA of the CDR3 is TGTGCCAGCAGACCACAGGGAAGCTCCTACGAGCAGTACTTC. Its protein product is CASRPQGSSYEQYF.

The chain employs TRBV28 and TRBJ2-3, with TRBD1 as a possible D gene (6 bases). The length of the CDR3 is 12 residues. CDR1 and CDR2 from the germline V gene are MDHEN and SYDVKM. Trimming cost V 9 bases and J 6 bases, with 13 bases left between them. CDR3 in amino acids: CASTQGADTQYF. In DNA, the CDR3 is TGTGCCAGTACACAGGGTGCCGATACGCAGTATTTT.

The chain joins TRBV7-9 to TRBJ1-3; a weak D match, TRBD1 (6 bases). The V and J ends lost 6 bases and 4 bases respectively, with 16 bases between them. Looked up from germline, CDR1 is SEHNR and CDR2 is FQNEAQ (reference sequence). The CDR3 length is 15 residues. The CDR3 loop is CASRVIQGMGNTIYF. The CDR3 bases are TGTGCCAGCAGAGTCATTCAGGGGATGGGAAACACCATATATTTT.

The chain joins TRBV27 to TRBJ2-5; D is undetermined. CDR1 and CDR2 from the germline V gene are MNHEY and SMNVEV (reference sequence). The CDR3 is 14 residues long. Trimming took off 5 bases at V and 5 bases at J, with 15 bases between the two ends. The CDR3 sequence: CASSRSPSAETQYF. The CDR3 bases are TGTGCCAGCAGTAGATCCCCCAGCGCGGAGACCCAGTACTTC.

This clone was seen only a few times. This chain connects TRBV19 to TRBJ2-1; weak D call: TRBD2 (6 bases). Looked up from germline, CDR1 is LNHDA and CDR2 is SQIVND (reference sequence). V was pared by 9 bases and J by 5 bases, with 20 bases between. This CDR3 spans 15 amino acids. CDR3 in DNA: TGTGCCAGCCGGGTACGGCGGGACGTCGACAATGAGCAGTTCTTC. This encodes CASRVRRDVDNEQFF.

The rearrangement links TRBV19 to TRBJ2-5, with 8 bases aligning to TRBD1. Germline V gives CDR1 LNHDA, CDR2 SQIVND (reference sequence). V was pared by 5 bases and J by 1 base, with 6 bases of the junction left unmatched. The CDR3 runs to 15 residues. CDR3 coding DNA: TGTGCCAGTAGTCACATCGACAGGGGCCAAGAGACCCAGTACTTC. This sequence encodes CASSHIDRGQETQYF.

The V gene is TRBV6-2 or TRBV6-3, the J gene TRBJ2-5, with D possibly being TRBD1 (6 bases). Trimming took 5 bases from V and 7 from J, leaving 20 bases between them. CDR1 is MNHEY and CDR2 is SVGEGT in the germline V gene. CDR3 size: 15 residues. The CDR3 nucleotides are TGTGCCAGCAGTCGACGAAGGACAGCCCCCGGGACCCAGTACTTC. Its protein is CASSRRRTAPGTQYF.

This chain joins TRBV11-2 and TRBJ2-7, with a possible D match to TRBD2 (6 bases). The CDR3 extends over 14 amino acids. The V gene's germline CDR1 is SGHAT and CDR2 FQNNGV. V lost 4 bases to trimming and J lost 3 bases, with 13 bases between them. In DNA, the CDR3 is TGTGCCAGCAGCTCAGTCGCGGGGTTCTACGAGCAGTACTTC. It encodes CASSSVAGFYEQYF.

V gene TRBV5-1 combines with J gene TRBJ2-3, with 8 positions matching TRBD1. Germline trimming cut 4 bases from V and 3 bases from J; bases unmatched to any gene: 7. Germline CDR1 and CDR2: SGHRS and YFSETQ. The CDR3 runs 15 residues. CDR3 in amino acids: CASSPDRGDTDTQYF. Written as DNA, the CDR3 is TGCGCCAGCAGCCCAGACAGGGGAGATACAGATACGCAGTATTTT.

CDR3 amino acids: CASSQWGQGLNTEAFF. CDR3 sequence (DNA): TGTGCCAGCAGCCAATGGGGGCAGGGCCTGAACACTGAAGCTTTCTTT. J is TRBJ1-1 and V is TRBV3-1 (or the pseudogene TRBV3-2); TRBD1 is a possible D gene (6 bases). V was trimmed by 2 bases and J by 0 bases, leaving 13 bases between them. Germline V lookup: CDR1 LGHDT, CDR2 YNNKEL (reference sequence). The CDR3 consists of 16 residues.